The 26 T cell receptor beta chains below were found in one sample sequenced in a study of CD8+ T cells in alopecia areata. The sequencing template was cDNA reverse transcribed from extracted RNA. Libraries were prepared by immunoSEQ multiplex PCR; TCRdb keeps only in-frame clonotypes and omits some of them. Among some 170,000 clones listed, roughly 70% were seen once. Source: CD8+ T cells sorted from blood, taken at week 0. These receptors originate from a human donor with alopecia areata.

In its sample, this clone was seen a few times. The chain carries TRBV29-1 and TRBJ2-7, with 7 bases fitting TRBD1. CDR1 is SQVTM and CDR2 is ANQGSEA in the germline V gene. The CDR3 is made up of 15 amino acids. Trimming at V came to 1 base and at J to 4 bases, leaving 10 bases not matched to a gene. The CDR3 nucleotides are TGCAGCGTTGAAGGGCTCGAGGGACAGAGGTACGAGCAGTACTTC. Translation gives CSVEGLEGQRYEQYF.

The chain has TRBV29-1 and TRBJ2-2; D is uncertain. The CDR3 covers 14 residues. Germline CDR1 and CDR2: SQVTM and ANQGSEA. V lost 5 bases and J 5 bases, leaving 15 bases between the germline ends. CDR3: CSVTVPTGTGELFF. CDR3 sequence (DNA): TGCAGCGTTACCGTCCCAACCGGGACCGGGGAGCTGTTTTTT.

The chain employs TRBV11-2 and TRBJ2-1, with D possibly being TRBD2 (5 bases). Per germline, CDR1 SGHAT and CDR2 FQNNGV. V lost 3 bases, J lost 9 bases, and 9 bases lay in between. The CDR3 contains 12 residues. CDR3 residues: CASSLSRGEQFF. In DNA form, the CDR3 reads TGTGCCAGCAGCTTGTCACGGGGTGAGCAGTTCTTC.

The chain recombines TRBV19 with TRBJ2-5, with unresolved D. The CDR3 covers 14 residues. Germline-derived CDR1 and CDR2 are LNHDA and SQIVND (reference sequence). Trimming pared 6 bases from V and 4 bases from J, leaving 15 bases between. For the CDR3, the DNA is TGTGCCAGTAGCGGATCCCCACCGGGAGAGACCCAGTACTTC. Encoded protein: CASSGSPPGETQYF.

The chain carries TRBV7-9 and TRBJ2-5; perhaps TRBD2 as D (6 bases). The CDR3 has 15 residues. Germline V lookup: CDR1 SEHNR, CDR2 FQNEAQ (reference sequence). V lost 5 bases to trimming and J lost 4 bases, with 17 bases between them. The CDR3 loop is CASSPPTSWRETQYF. CDR3 DNA: TGTGCCAGCAGCCCCCCGACTAGTTGGAGAGAGACCCAGTACTTC.

The chain couples TRBV6-5 to TRBJ1-6; D not resolved. This CDR3 is 14 amino acids long. In germline, CDR1 is MNHEY, CDR2 SVGAGI. The germline V and J ends were trimmed by 9 bases and 7 bases, with 16 bases remaining between them. CDR3 bases: TGTGCCAGTTCCGGCTCCTGGGGAAATTCACCCCTCCACTTT. This encodes CASSGSWGNSPLHF.

The CDR3 region is CSVYIREGEQYF. CDR3 in DNA: TGCAGCGTTTATATCAGGGAAGGCGAGCAGTACTTC. V is TRBV29-1 and J is TRBJ2-7; maybe TRBD1 (5 bases). CDR1 is SQVTM, CDR2 ANQGSEA, per germline. Trimming shortened V by 5 bases and J by 6 bases, and 14 bases separated the two germline ends. This CDR3 region has 12 residues.

The chain links TRBV5-1 to TRBJ2-5, with 8 positions matching TRBD2. This CDR3 region has 16 residues. Trimming at V came to 0 bases and at J to 3 bases, leaving 7 bases not matched to a gene. Germline V gene sequence: CDR1 SGHRS, CDR2 YFSETQ. In DNA, the CDR3 is TGCGCCAGCAGCTTGGTTTTGGGGACTAGGGAAGAGACCCAGTACTTC. Amino acids: CASSLVLGTREETQYF.

The chain is built from TRBV2 and TRBJ1-3, with D perhaps matching TRBD1 (6 bases). V lost 6 bases to trimming and J lost 5 bases, with 17 bases between them. The length of the CDR3 is 15 residues. Germline V gene data show CDR1 as SNHLY and CDR2 as FYNNEI. CDR3 sequence reads: CASREKTGERNTIYF. In DNA form, the CDR3 reads TGTGCCAGCAGGGAAAAGACAGGAGAGAGAAACACCATATATTTT.

The chain recombines TRBV13 with TRBJ2-7; D is unresolved. The CDR3 is 15 amino acids. The germline V and J ends were trimmed by 3 bases and 1 base, with 13 bases remaining between them. CDR1 PRHDT and CDR2 FYEKMQ come from the germline V gene (reference sequence). The DNA for the CDR3 is TGTGCCAGCAGCTTCGGACGGAAGACTTCCTACGAGCAGTACTTC. Translated, it gives CASSFGRKTSYEQYF.

This clone has more than one count but fewer than ten. V usage is TRBV14 and J usage is TRBJ2-5; possible D gene TRBD2, 5 bases. The CDR3 sequence is 16 residues long. Germline-derived CDR1 and CDR2 are SGHDN and FVKESK. The germline V and J ends were trimmed by 1 base and 3 bases, with 15 bases remaining between them. The CDR3 bases are TGTGCCAGCAGCCAAGCAGGACTCGGCATAAAAGAGACCCAGTACTTC. This gives the protein CASSQAGLGIKETQYF.

For this clone: The same CDR3 arises from other DNA sequences in this sample as well. V is TRBV27 and J is TRBJ1-1; 8 positions agree with TRBD1. With V trimmed by 8 bases and J by 4 bases, 3 bases remained unmatched. Germline CDR1 reads MNHEY; CDR2 reads SMNVEV (reference sequence). The CDR3 has 12 residues. As DNA, the CDR3 is TGTGCCAGCTCAACAGGGGGCACTGAAGCTTTCTTT. It codes for CASSTGGTEAFF.

This sequence joins TRBV30 and TRBJ1-1, with unresolved D. Trimming removed 4 bases from V and 0 bases from J, with 6 bases in between. The CDR3 is made up of 12 amino acids. Per germline, CDR1 GTSNPN and CDR2 SVGIG (reference sequence). The CDR3 DNA follows: TGTGCCTGGACTGGAGTGAACACTGAAGCTTTCTTT. This sequence encodes CAWTGVNTEAFF.

Notes on this clone: With a far larger clone one base away, a read error is the likely cause. Other nucleotide sequences in the sample specify the same CDR3. Here the CDR3 reads CASSLIATNEKLFF. The CDR3 DNA reads as TGTGCCAGCAGCTTGATCGCAACTAATGAAAAACTGTTTTTT. The V call is TRBV7-9, the J call TRBJ1-4; D remains unclear. Germline assignment: CDR1 SEHNR and CDR2 FQNEAQ (reference sequence). Trimming stripped 3 bases from V and 0 bases from J, with 5 bases between. The CDR3 is 14 amino acids.

The chain joins TRBV2 to TRBJ2-7; 8 bases fit TRBD1. Germline trimming cut 3 bases from V and 3 bases from J; bases unmatched to any gene: 4. Germline V CDR1 and CDR2: SNHLY, FYNNEI. CDR3 length: 14 amino acids. The CDR3 DNA sequence: TGTGCCAGCAGTGACAGGGGGACAGGCTACGAGCAGTACTTC. Translating it yields CASSDRGTGYEQYF.

This clone was seen once. This chain joins TRBV19 and TRBJ2-1; 9 positions agree with TRBD2. V gave up 3 bases and J gave up 8 bases; unmatched junction bases: 8. The germline CDR1 and CDR2 sequences are LNHDA and SQIVND (reference sequence). This CDR3 is built from 15 residues. CDR3 residues: CASSIRTSAGDEQFF. DNA of the CDR3: TGTGCCAGTAGTATCAGGACTAGCGCCGGGGATGAGCAGTTCTTC. Based on the CDR3 plus reference TRBV19 and TRBJ2-1, the full variable domain is DGGITQSPKYLFRKEGQNVTLSCEQNLNHDAMYWYRQDPGQGLRLIYYSQIVNDFQKGDIAEGYSVSREKKESFPLTVTSAQKNPTAFYLCASSIRTSAGDEQFFGPGTRLTVL.

The chain couples TRBV14 to TRBJ2-7, with D possibly being TRBD1 (6 bases). V was shortened by 4 bases and J by 3 bases, with 13 bases between the two germline ends. Germline loops: CDR1 SGHDN, CDR2 FVKESK. This CDR3 has 14 residues. CDR3 residues: CASSRPGTLYEQYF. The CDR3 region has the DNA TGTGCCAGCAGCCGACCCGGGACACTCTACGAGCAGTACTTC.

V usage is TRBV4-1 and J usage is TRBJ2-5; D is uncertain. The CDR3 length is 16 residues. V gave up 1 base and J gave up 5 bases, with 17 bases separating them. Germline lookup yields CDR1 MGHRA and CDR2 YSYEKL. This CDR3 is CASSQAAQLAFETQYF. The CDR3 DNA reads as TGCGCCAGCAGCCAAGCCGCCCAACTTGCTTTCGAGACCCAGTACTTC.

The V gene is TRBV13, the J gene TRBJ2-7, with a weak D call TRBD2 (7 bases). CDR1 and CDR2 (germline): PRHDT, FYEKMQ (reference sequence). This CDR3 spans 16 amino acids. The V end lost 1 base, the J end lost 4 bases, and 17 bases lay between the germline ends. The CDR3 nucleotides read TGTGCCAGCAGCTTAGTTGCCGGGGGGCCTCAATACGAGCAGTACTTC. Translation: CASSLVAGGPQYEQYF. The entire variable domain, with the rest obtained from reference TRBV13 and TRBJ2-7, is as follows: AAGVIQSPRHLIKEKRETATLKCYPIPRHDTVYWYQQGPGQDPQFLISFYEKMQSDKGSIPDRFSAQQFSDYHSELNMSSLELGDSALYFCASSLVAGGPQYEQYFGPGTRLTVT.

This clone was seen more than once but under ten times. The genes are TRBV29-1 and TRBJ2-7, with D perhaps TRBD1 (5 bases). V lost 1 base, J lost 1 base, and 17 bases lay in between. Germline-derived CDR1 and CDR2 are SQVTM and ANQGSEA. The CDR3 runs 16 residues. The CDR3 spells CSVEGVADSGSYEQYF. Written as DNA, the CDR3 is TGCAGCGTTGAAGGGGTGGCAGACTCAGGGTCCTACGAGCAGTACTTC.

In its sample, this clone was seen a few times. The J gene is TRBJ1-4, the V gene TRBV7-9; 8 nucleotides line up with TRBD1. The germline gives CDR1 SEHNR, CDR2 FQNEAQ (reference sequence). V trimming: 1 base; J trimming: 6 bases; junction bases outside the gene matches: 7. The CDR3 spans 16 residues. The CDR3 region has the DNA TGTGCCAGCAGCTTAGTCTCAACAGGGGGTTATGAAAAACTGTTTTTT. Protein product: CASSLVSTGGYEKLFF.

The chain recombines TRBV29-1 with TRBJ2-3; possibly TRBD1 for D (5 bases). Trimming left V 6 bases short and J 0 bases short, with 13 bases between. This CDR3 spans 14 amino acids. Germline V lookup: CDR1 SQVTM, CDR2 ANQGSEA. The CDR3 nucleotides read TGCAGCGTCGTTGCACAGGCCAGCACAGATACGCAGTATTTT. Its protein product is CSVVAQASTDTQYF.

This clone appeared many times. The V call is TRBV5-5, the J call TRBJ1-1; D remains unclear. The CDR3 runs 16 residues. V lost 4 bases, J lost 0 bases, and 16 bases lay in between. Germline V gene data show CDR1 as SGHKS and CDR2 as YYEKEE (reference sequence). CDR3 residues: CASSLGDSGMNTEAFF. For the CDR3, the DNA is TGTGCCAGCAGCCTTGGGGATAGTGGCATGAACACTGAAGCTTTCTTT.

V and J are TRBV7-9 and TRBJ2-3, with D possibly being TRBD1 or TRBD2 (5 bases each). V was trimmed by 6 bases and J by 3 bases, leaving 10 bases between them. Germline V gene data show CDR1 as SEHNR and CDR2 as FQNEAQ (reference sequence). The CDR3 sequence is 13 residues long. The CDR3 loop reads CASSLGVTDTQYF. The CDR3, as DNA: TGTGCCAGCAGTCTGGGGGTGACAGATACGCAGTATTTT. The full variable domain, rest sourced from reference TRBV7-9 and TRBJ2-3, is DTGVSQNPRHKITKRGQNVTFRCDPISEHNRLYWYRQTLGQGPEFLTYFQNEAQLEKSRLLSDRFSAERPKGSFSTLEIQRTEQGDSAMYLCASSLGVTDTQYFGPGTRLTVL.

V and J are TRBV5-6 and TRBJ1-5, with D tentatively TRBD1 (6 bases). Germline V gives CDR1 SGHDT, CDR2 YYEEEE. This CDR3 contains 15 residues. Trimming took off 3 bases at V and 6 bases at J, with 16 bases between the two ends. CDR3 nucleotide sequence: TGTGCCAGCAGCTCCACCGGGACAAGGGGTCAGCCCCAGCATTTT. It codes for CASSSTGTRGQPQHF. Combining the CDR3 with reference TRBV5-6 and TRBJ1-5 gives the whole variable domain DAGVTQSPTHLIKTRGQQVTLRCSPKSGHDTVSWYQQALGQGPQFIFQYYEEEERQRGNFPDRFSGHQFPNYSSELNVNALLLGDSALYLCASSSTGTRGQPQHFGDGTRLSIL.

The chain carries TRBV7-9 and TRBJ1-5; 9 nucleotides agree with TRBD1. V was clipped by 5 bases and J by 6 bases; unmatched bases: 5. Germline V gene sequence: CDR1 SEHNR, CDR2 FQNEAQ (reference sequence). CDR3 length equals 14 residues. This CDR3 is CASSVQGAGQPQHF. The CDR3 coding sequence is TGTGCCAGCAGCGTACAGGGGGCCGGTCAGCCCCAGCATTTT.